The sequence of this TCR beta chain was determined in a study of T cell responses to AZD1222 COVID-19 vaccine. Study results and caveats: Vaccine-related CD4 TCRs covered spike, predominating at 160-218 and 743-854.

The CDR3 totals 16 residues. Germline values: CDR1 MGHRA, CDR2 YSYEKL. The germline V and J ends were trimmed by 1 base and 2 bases, with 11 bases remaining between them. Assay used: immunoSEQ multiplex PCR; TCRdb lists only in-frame clones, some missing. The data contain more than 110,000 clones, 90% of them singletons. Concerning this clone: Its target is not known.

Sequenced material: peripheral blood, taken on day 0 of AZD1222 vaccination. This receptor was obtained from an adult in good health. The chain couples TRBV4-1 to TRBJ2-2; perhaps TRBD2 as D (5 bases). The CDR3 region is CASSQAGWTNTGELFF. In nucleotides, the CDR3 is TGCGCCAGCAGCCAAGCGGGATGGACCAACACCGGGGAGCTGTTTTTT.